The 23 T cell receptor beta chains listed next were all sequenced from one sample in a study of T cell changes during pregnancy in multiple sclerosis. Only in-frame clones appear in the TCRdb table, and some are missing; sequencing was by immunoSEQ multiplex PCR. The sample has about 70,000 clones, around 91% seen once. Sample: peripheral blood, taken in the third trimester of pregnancy. The receptors were gathered from a female donor in good health, enrolled as a control in a pregnancy study.

This chain joins TRBV7-8 and TRBJ2-5, with TRBD1 identical over 7 bases. Germline CDR1 is SGHVS and CDR2 is FQNEAQ. CDR3 length: 14 residues. V gave up 5 bases and J gave up 5 bases; unmatched junction bases: 8. This CDR3 reads CASSKGAGEETQYF. CDR3 sequence (DNA): TGTGCCAGCAGCAAGGGGGCTGGTGAGGAGACCCAGTACTTC.

This chain connects TRBV7-9 to TRBJ1-4; no definite D call. Germline-derived CDR1 and CDR2 are SEHNR and FQNEAQ (reference sequence). The V and J ends lost 5 bases and 0 bases respectively, with 16 bases between them. The CDR3 loop spans 17 amino acids. CDR3 protein: CASSPEAVTPTNEKLFF. As DNA, the CDR3 is TGTGCCAGCAGCCCCGAGGCAGTGACCCCAACTAATGAAAAACTGTTTTTT. Full variable domain (missing parts from reference TRBV7-9 and TRBJ1-4): DTGVSQNPRHKITKRGQNVTFRCDPISEHNRLYWYRQTLGQGPEFLTYFQNEAQLEKSRLLSDRFSAERPKGSFSTLEIQRTEQGDSAMYLCASSPEAVTPTNEKLFFGSGTQLSVL.

The chain uses TRBV5-6 and TRBJ2-7, with 7 bases aligning to TRBD1. The germline V gene has CDR1 SGHDT and CDR2 YYEEEE. The CDR3 is made up of 15 amino acids. Unmatched junction bases numbered 11, after V lost 6 bases and J lost 2 bases. Here the CDR3 reads CASNLDPGQTYEQYF. In DNA form, the CDR3 reads TGTGCCAGCAACCTGGACCCGGGACAGACCTACGAGCAGTACTTC.

The genes are TRBV6-5 and TRBJ1-2, with D unclear. Germline assignment: CDR1 MNHEY and CDR2 SVGAGI. This CDR3 is 14 amino acids long. V was pared by 8 bases and J by 5 bases, with 18 bases between. The CDR3 sequence: CASCQARSGYGYTF. The CDR3 DNA reads as TGTGCCAGCTGCCAAGCCAGGTCGGGGTATGGCTACACCTTC.

The V and J genes are TRBV2 and TRBJ1-5, with 7 bases fitting TRBD1. Losses at the gene ends were 4 bases for V and 3 bases for J; bases not matched to a gene: 3. CDR3 length equals 14 residues. Germline lookup yields CDR1 SNHLY and CDR2 FYNNEI. CDR3 in amino acids: CASSGDSFNQPQHF. The DNA for the CDR3 is TGTGCCAGCAGTGGGGACAGCTTCAATCAGCCCCAGCATTTT.

This clone was seen only once. The chain combines TRBV28 with TRBJ1-5; maybe TRBD1 (6 bases). Trimming removed 9 bases at V and 1 base at J, with 13 bases between. The CDR3 runs 14 residues. Germline CDR1 MDHEN, CDR2 SYDVKM. CDR3 DNA: TGTGCCAGTACCGGGACACCCAGCAATCAGCCCCAGCATTTT. Translated: CASTGTPSNQPQHF.

The chain recombines TRBV28 with TRBJ2-7, with D perhaps matching TRBD2 (5 bases). V was clipped by 3 bases and J by 0 bases, with 15 bases between them. The CDR3 spans 16 residues. Germline CDR1 and CDR2: MDHEN and SYDVKM. The CDR3 sequence: CASSFGPGISSYEQYF. CDR3 coding DNA: TGTGCCAGCAGTTTCGGTCCGGGGATCAGCTCCTACGAGCAGTACTTC.

The V call is TRBV7-2, the J call TRBJ2-5; 7 bases align to TRBD2. With V trimmed by 7 bases and J by 5 bases, 4 bases remained unmatched. The length of the CDR3 is 12 residues. Germline V gene sequence: CDR1 SGHTA, CDR2 FQGNSA. For the CDR3, the DNA is TGTGCCAGCACGGGGGGATTGGAGACCCAGTACTTC. Encoded protein: CASTGGLETQYF.

This clone was recorded a few times. The chain employs TRBV27 and TRBJ2-1, with D possibly TRBD1 on 5 matching bases. CDR3 size: 14 residues. In germline, CDR1 is MNHEY, CDR2 SMNVEV (reference sequence). The V end lost 8 bases, the J end lost 0 bases, and 11 bases lay between the germline ends. The DNA for the CDR3 is TGTGCCAGCTACGGACAAAACTCCTACAATGAGCAGTTCTTC. As protein: CASYGQNSYNEQFF.

The chain couples TRBV7-2 to TRBJ1-3; perhaps TRBD1 as D (6 bases). Germline CDR1 reads SGHTA; CDR2 reads FQGNSA. CDR3 length: 16 amino acids. V was clipped by 1 base and J by 0 bases, with 10 bases between them. CDR3 protein: CASSLGYRVSGNTIYF. CDR3 coding DNA: TGTGCCAGCAGCTTAGGGTACAGGGTCTCTGGAAACACCATATATTTT. Drawing the rest from reference TRBV7-2 and TRBJ1-3, the complete variable domain is GAGVSQSPSNKVTEKGKDVELRCDPISGHTALYWYRQSLGQGLEFLIYFQGNSAPDKSGLPSDRFSAERTGGSVSTLTIQRTQQEDSAVYLCASSLGYRVSGNTIYFGEGSWLTVV.

This clone was found once. The V and J genes are TRBV4-3 and TRBJ1-6, with D unclear. CDR1 LGHNA and CDR2 YSLEER come from the germline V gene. The CDR3 runs to 20 residues. The germline V and J ends were trimmed by 4 bases and 6 bases, with 28 bases remaining between them. The CDR3 here is CASSLQKWVAEEFVNSPLHF. CDR3 nucleotide sequence: TGCGCCAGCAGCCTCCAAAAGTGGGTAGCCGAGGAATTCGTTAATTCACCCCTCCACTTT.

The genes are TRBV6-4 and TRBJ2-1; TRBD2 matches 8 bases. Germline V gives CDR1 MRHNA, CDR2 SNTAGT. Trimming cost V 5 bases and J 4 bases; bases outside gene matches: 7. This CDR3 spans 15 amino acids. CDR3 bases: TGTGCCAGCAGTCTGGGTAGCGGGACATACAATGAGCAGTTCTTC. It specifies CASSLGSGTYNEQFF.

The V gene is TRBV5-5, the J gene TRBJ2-7, with 7 nucleotides matching TRBD2. This CDR3 region has 16 residues. Germline lookup yields CDR1 SGHKS and CDR2 YYEKEE (reference sequence). The V gene end was trimmed by 1 base and the J gene end by 1 base; junction bases not matched to a gene: 8. CDR3 nucleotide sequence: TGTGCCAGCAGCTTGACCCCGCGGGGGTCTTCCTACGAGCAGTACTTC. It encodes CASSLTPRGSSYEQYF. Based on the CDR3 plus reference TRBV5-5 and TRBJ2-7, the full variable domain is DAGVTQSPTHLIKTRGQQVTLRCSPISGHKSVSWYQQVLGQGPQFIFQYYEKEERGRGNFPDRFSARQFPNYSSELNVNALLLGDSALYLCASSLTPRGSSYEQYFGPGTRLTVT.

The chain uses TRBV29-1 and TRBJ1-1; 8 positions agree with TRBD1. CDR3 length: 14 amino acids. CDR1 SQVTM and CDR2 ANQGSEA come from the germline V gene. Unmatched junction bases numbered 6, after V lost 2 bases and J lost 4 bases. Here the CDR3 reads CSVESRGRGTEAFF. As DNA, the CDR3 is TGCAGCGTTGAAAGCAGGGGGCGCGGCACTGAAGCTTTCTTT.

The chain uses TRBV28 and TRBJ1-3; D call uncertain. V lost 6 bases and J lost 4, with 16 bases in between. Germline V gives CDR1 MDHEN, CDR2 SYDVKM. The CDR3 has 15 amino acids. The CDR3 nucleotides read TGTGCCAGCAGGAGTCTGGGAGCGGAAGGAAACACCATATATTTT. It specifies CASRSLGAEGNTIYF.

The gene calls are TRBV5-1 and TRBJ2-7, with 10 bases matching TRBD2. V lost 1 base to trimming and J lost 1 base; unmatched junction nucleotides: 11. The CDR3 has 18 amino acids. Germline V gives CDR1 SGHRS, CDR2 YFSETQ. CDR3 amino acids: CASSLWGSSGGPSYEQYF. The CDR3 DNA reads TGCGCCAGCAGCTTGTGGGGTAGTAGCGGGGGGCCTTCCTACGAGCAGTACTTC.

The chain recombines TRBV7-2 with TRBJ1-4; 8 bases align to TRBD1. This CDR3 is built from 15 residues. CDR1 SGHTA and CDR2 FQGNSA come from the germline V gene. V shed 5 bases and J 6 bases; nucleotides not matched to a gene: 8. CDR3 sequence: CASSRGQVKDEKLFF. CDR3 nucleotides: TGTGCCAGCAGCCGGGGACAGGTTAAGGATGAAAAACTGTTTTTT. Filled out from reference TRBV7-2 and TRBJ1-4, the complete variable domain reads GAGVSQSPSNKVTEKGKDVELRCDPISGHTALYWYRQSLGQGLEFLIYFQGNSAPDKSGLPSDRFSAERTGGSVSTLTIQRTQQEDSAVYLCASSRGQVKDEKLFFGSGTQLSVL.

V gene TRBV7-3 combines with J gene TRBJ2-3, with D possibly being TRBD1 (5 bases). CDR1 and CDR2 (germline): SGHTA, FQGTGA. CDR3 size: 14 residues. Trimming shortened V by 5 bases and J by 0 bases, and 9 bases separated the two germline ends. The CDR3 is CASSRTRSTDTQYF. The CDR3 nucleotides are TGTGCCAGCAGCCGGACACGTAGCACAGATACGCAGTATTTT.

CDR3 loop: CASSLRLGPQETQYF. CDR3 in DNA: TGTGCCAGCAGCTTGAGGCTAGGCCCCCAAGAGACCCAGTACTTC. This chain links TRBV5-4 with TRBJ2-5; no reliable D call. Deletions cut 1 base from V and 1 base from J, with 11 bases between. Germline CDR1 and CDR2: SGHNT and YYREEE (reference sequence). This CDR3 spans 15 amino acids.

This clone was seen only once. The genes are TRBV6-5 and TRBJ2-1, with 7 bases identical to TRBD2. Looked up from germline, CDR1 is MNHEY and CDR2 is SVGAGI. V dropped 2 bases and J dropped 9; count of bases not matched to a gene: 4. This CDR3 comprises 13 residues. The CDR3 is CASSYRGVGEQFF. CDR3 nucleotide sequence: TGTGCCAGCAGTTACCGGGGGGTTGGTGAGCAGTTCTTC.

The chain has TRBV7-2 and TRBJ2-7; 8 bases match TRBD1. V shed 3 bases and J 0 bases; nucleotides not matched to a gene: 4. The CDR3 is 15 residues long. Germline V gene lookup returns CDR1 SGHTA and CDR2 FQGNSA. The CDR3 loop reads CASSLDRATSYEQYF. The CDR3 DNA reads as TGTGCCAGCAGCTTGGACAGGGCAACCTCCTACGAGCAGTACTTC.

This rearrangement joins TRBV7-2 to TRBJ2-5; D is ambiguous. The CDR3 runs to 14 residues. CDR1 and CDR2 from the germline V gene are SGHTA and FQGNSA. V lost 3 bases and J lost 4, with 12 bases in between. The CDR3: CASSFGYGGETQYF. The CDR3 nucleotides are TGTGCCAGCAGCTTTGGTTACGGCGGAGAGACCCAGTACTTC.

The rearrangement links TRBV19 to TRBJ1-2; 7 bases are a match to TRBD1. Per the germline V gene, CDR1 is LNHDA and CDR2 is SQIVND (reference sequence). After removal of 7 bases from V and 1 base from J, the junction contained 6 bases not matched to a gene. There are 14 residues in the CDR3. The CDR3 DNA reads as TGTGCCAGTAAGGAGGACAGGCGTAACTATGGCTACACCTTC. Amino acid sequence: CASKEDRRNYGYTF.